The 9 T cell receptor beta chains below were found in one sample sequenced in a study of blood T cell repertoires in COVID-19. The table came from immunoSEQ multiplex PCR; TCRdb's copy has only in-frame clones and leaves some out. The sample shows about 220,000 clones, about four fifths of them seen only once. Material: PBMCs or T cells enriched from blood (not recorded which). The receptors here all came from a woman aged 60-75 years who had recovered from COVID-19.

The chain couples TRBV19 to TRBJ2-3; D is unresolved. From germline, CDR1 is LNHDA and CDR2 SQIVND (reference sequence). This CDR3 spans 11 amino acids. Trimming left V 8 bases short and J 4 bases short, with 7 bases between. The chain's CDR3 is CASSSADTQYF. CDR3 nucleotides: TGTGCCAGTTCCTCGGCAGATACGCAGTATTTT.

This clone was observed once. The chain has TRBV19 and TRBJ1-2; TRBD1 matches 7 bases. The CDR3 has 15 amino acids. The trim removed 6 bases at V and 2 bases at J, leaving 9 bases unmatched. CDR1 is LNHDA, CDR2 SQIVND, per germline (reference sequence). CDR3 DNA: TGTGCCAGTAGGGACCCCGGGACAGAGAACTATGGCTACACCTTC. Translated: CASRDPGTENYGYTF.

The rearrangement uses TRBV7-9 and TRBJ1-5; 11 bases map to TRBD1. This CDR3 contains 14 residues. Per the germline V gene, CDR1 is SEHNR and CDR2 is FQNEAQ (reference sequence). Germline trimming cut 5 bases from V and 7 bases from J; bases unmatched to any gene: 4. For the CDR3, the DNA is TGTGCCAGCAGCCCGGGACAGGGGGAGCAGCCCCAGCATTTT. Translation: CASSPGQGEQPQHF.

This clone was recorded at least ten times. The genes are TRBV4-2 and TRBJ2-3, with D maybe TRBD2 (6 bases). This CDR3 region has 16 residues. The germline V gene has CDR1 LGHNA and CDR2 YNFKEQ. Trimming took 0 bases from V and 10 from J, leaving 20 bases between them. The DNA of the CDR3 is TGTGCCAGCAGCCAAGACTGGCTTGCGGGATCCAATGCGCAGTATTTT. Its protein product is CASSQDWLAGSNAQYF.

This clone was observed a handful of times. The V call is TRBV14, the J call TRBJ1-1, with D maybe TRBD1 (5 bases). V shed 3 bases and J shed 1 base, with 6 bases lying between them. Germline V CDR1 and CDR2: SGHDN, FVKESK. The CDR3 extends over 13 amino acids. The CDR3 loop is CASSHDRNTEAFF. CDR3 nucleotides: TGTGCCAGCAGCCATGACAGGAACACTGAAGCTTTCTTT.

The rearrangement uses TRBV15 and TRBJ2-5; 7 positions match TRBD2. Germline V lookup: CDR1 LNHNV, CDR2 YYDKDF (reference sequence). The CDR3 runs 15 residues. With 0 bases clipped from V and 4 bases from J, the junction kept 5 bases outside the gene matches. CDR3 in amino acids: CATSRDLASGETQYF. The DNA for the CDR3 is TGTGCCACCAGCAGAGATCTGGCTAGCGGAGAGACCCAGTACTTC.

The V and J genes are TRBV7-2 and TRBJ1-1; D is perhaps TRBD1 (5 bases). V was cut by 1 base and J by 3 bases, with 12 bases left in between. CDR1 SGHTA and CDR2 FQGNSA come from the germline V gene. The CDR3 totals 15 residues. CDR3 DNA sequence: TGTGCCAGCAGCTTAGGGCCGGGGGTAGACACTGAAGCTTTCTTT. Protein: CASSLGPGVDTEAFF.

CDR3 bases: TGTGCCAGTAGTATCAACAAAGATACGCAGTATTTT. Translation gives CASSINKDTQYF. This rearrangement joins TRBV19 to TRBJ2-3; D unclear. Germline V gene lookup returns CDR1 LNHDA and CDR2 SQIVND (reference sequence). This CDR3 spans 12 amino acids. V gave up 3 bases and J gave up 5 bases, with 6 bases separating them.

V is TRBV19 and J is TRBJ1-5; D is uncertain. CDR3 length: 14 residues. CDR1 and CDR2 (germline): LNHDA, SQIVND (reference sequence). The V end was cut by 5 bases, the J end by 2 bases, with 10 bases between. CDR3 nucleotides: TGTGCCAGTAGTGGCCGACATGGCAATCAGCCCCAGCATTTT. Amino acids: CASSGRHGNQPQHF.